This passage covers 18 T cell receptor beta chains from one sample sequenced in a study of radiation and T cells in renal cell carcinoma (dated by TCRdb to the early 2020s). Library method: the immunoSEQ multiplex PCR assay. The source is immuneACCESS, and TCRdb retained only in-frame sequences with V and J called. Part of the clones is not carried over; for the studies checked, unresolved V genes explain less than half of this, and the remainder is unexplained. Here the sample has about 47,000 clones; roughly 80% occur a single time. The ten largest clones represent roughly 30% of the sample. The time point label for this specimen denotes: blood 2 weeks post-SBRT. The treatment or condition label here, explained by the study, means: 15 Gy SBRT to primary tumor, nephrectomy 4 weeks later. The sample consisted of blood, taken from a patient whose treatment included radiotherapy and nephrectomy. The receptors were sampled from a woman in her 70s with renal cell carcinoma.

This clone appeared a single time. The chain couples TRBV5-8 to TRBJ2-5, with 10 bases lining up with TRBD2. V lost 0 bases to trimming and J lost 4 bases; unmatched junction nucleotides: 9. The CDR3 covers 17 residues. Looked up from germline, CDR1 is SGHTS and CDR2 is YDEGEE. The CDR3 sequence is CASSLGLAGAIGETQYF. In DNA form, the CDR3 reads TGTGCCAGCAGCTTGGGGCTAGCGGGGGCCATTGGAGAGACCCAGTACTTC.

This rearrangement joins TRBV19 to TRBJ1-1; no firm D call. In germline, CDR1 is LNHDA, CDR2 SQIVND (reference sequence). Trimming pared 5 bases from V and 1 base from J, leaving 8 bases between. This CDR3 has 13 residues. The CDR3 protein is CASSLDGNTEAFF. The CDR3 region has the DNA TGTGCCAGTAGTCTGGACGGGAACACTGAAGCTTTCTTT.

DNA of the CDR3: TGTGCCAGTAGTATCGGAACAGGATTTGAAGGAAACACCATATATTTT. Amino acids: CASSIGTGFEGNTIYF. The chain recombines TRBV19 with TRBJ1-3, with D perhaps TRBD1 (5 bases). The V gene lost 3 bases and the J gene lost 4 bases, with 16 bases spanning the gap. The CDR3 contains 16 residues. The V gene's germline CDR1 is LNHDA and CDR2 SQIVND (reference sequence).

The V gene is TRBV19, the J gene TRBJ2-1; D possibly corresponds to TRBD2 (6 bases). Trimming stripped 5 bases from V and 5 bases from J, with 16 bases between. The CDR3 is made up of 15 amino acids. Germline assignment: CDR1 LNHDA and CDR2 SQIVND (reference sequence). The CDR3 region is CASSARGSGDNEQFF. Written as DNA, the CDR3 is TGTGCCAGTAGTGCGCGGGGCTCGGGGGACAATGAGCAGTTCTTC.

This sequence joins TRBV30 and TRBJ2-7; 8 positions match TRBD2. Losses at the gene ends were 5 bases for V and 7 bases for J; bases not matched to a gene: 7. This CDR3 region has 12 residues. Germline V CDR1 and CDR2: GTSNPN, SVGIG (reference sequence). CDR3 in amino acids: CAWAGGGGEQYF. CDR3 in DNA: TGTGCCTGGGCCGGGGGGGGAGGAGAGCAGTACTTC.

The chain employs TRBV18 and TRBJ1-1, with 7 bases lining up with TRBD1. CDR3 length: 14 amino acids. The germline CDR1 and CDR2 sequences are KGHSH and LQKENI. Trimming removed 3 bases from V and 1 base from J; junction bases left unmatched: 2. The CDR3 DNA sequence: TGTGCCAGCTCACCTAACAGGGGGAACACTGAAGCTTTCTTT. This encodes CASSPNRGNTEAFF.

This chain links TRBV18 with TRBJ1-2; TRBD1 matches at 9 bases. The V segment lost 5 bases and the J segment 2 bases; nucleotides outside the gene matches: 3. In germline, CDR1 is KGHSH, CDR2 LQKENI. The CDR3 is 14 amino acids. The CDR3 region has the DNA TGTGCCAGCTCAGTAGACAGGGGGAACTATGGCTACACCTTC. This gives the protein CASSVDRGNYGYTF.

The chain recombines TRBV6-1 with TRBJ2-5, with TRBD2 as a possible D gene (6 bases). Germline-derived CDR1 and CDR2 are MNHNS and SASEGT. V lost 10 bases, J lost 5 bases, and 17 bases lay in between. The CDR3 covers 13 residues. The CDR3 reads CATKFWGGETQYF. In nucleotides, the CDR3 is TGTGCCACCAAATTCTGGGGAGGTGAGACCCAGTACTTC.

The gene calls are TRBV4-1 and TRBJ2-7; 7 bases are a match to TRBD1. The CDR3 is 15 residues long. V shed 2 bases, J shed 2 bases, and the junction held 6 bases outside the gene matches. The germline CDR1 and CDR2 sequences are MGHRA and YSYEKL. This chain's CDR3 is CASSQSGTAAYEQYF. CDR3 DNA sequence: TGCGCCAGCAGCCAATCCGGGACAGCAGCCTACGAGCAGTACTTC.

J is TRBJ2-7 and V is TRBV19; 9 bases are shared with TRBD2. Trimming removed 5 bases from V and 0 bases from J; junction bases left unmatched: 5. Germline loops: CDR1 LNHDA, CDR2 SQIVND (reference sequence). This CDR3 is built from 15 residues. CDR3: CASSPQRGVSYEQYF. In DNA, the CDR3 is TGTGCCAGTAGTCCCCAGCGGGGGGTCTCCTACGAGCAGTACTTC.

The rearrangement uses TRBV27 and TRBJ2-5; TRBD2 matches 7 bases. The V gene's germline CDR1 is MNHEY and CDR2 SMNVEV (reference sequence). This CDR3 has 17 residues. Trimming took 8 bases from V and 3 from J; bases not matched to a gene: 18. The CDR3 DNA reads as TGTGCCAGCGGGCGACCCCCCCCGGGAGGCGGTGAAGAGACCCAGTACTTC. It codes for CASGRPPPGGGEETQYF.

The rearrangement joins TRBV19 to TRBJ2-3; 10 bases agree with TRBD1. With 7 bases clipped from V and 4 bases from J, the junction kept 5 bases outside the gene matches. The CDR3 spans 14 residues. Germline V gives CDR1 LNHDA, CDR2 SQIVND (reference sequence). The DNA for the CDR3 is TGTGCCAGTACCCGACAGGGGGCTCCAGATACGCAGTATTTT. The encoded protein is CASTRQGAPDTQYF.

The chain has TRBV19 and TRBJ1-5; TRBD1 might be the D (5 bases). This CDR3 contains 15 residues. The ends were cut back, 1 base at V and 2 bases at J, with 9 bases in the middle. The V gene's germline CDR1 is LNHDA and CDR2 SQIVND (reference sequence). The CDR3 loop reads CASSIGRAGNQPQHF. The CDR3 region has the DNA TGTGCCAGTAGTATAGGCAGGGCGGGCAATCAGCCCCAGCATTTT. The full variable domain, rest sourced from reference TRBV19 and TRBJ1-5, is DGGITQSPKYLFRKEGQNVTLSCEQNLNHDAMYWYRQDPGQGLRLIYYSQIVNDFQKGDIAEGYSVSREKKESFPLTVTSAQKNPTAFYLCASSIGRAGNQPQHFGDGTRLSIL.

The chain uses TRBV10-3 and TRBJ2-3; no firm D call. V lost 0 bases and J lost 5, with 15 bases in between. Germline lookup yields CDR1 ENHRY and CDR2 SYGVKD. This CDR3 has 16 amino acids. The CDR3 DNA sequence: TGTGCCATCAGTGAGTCGATCAGGTCGGCCATAGATACGCAGTATTTT. This gives the protein CAISESIRSAIDTQYF.

The chain has TRBV15 and TRBJ1-5, with D possibly being TRBD1 (5 bases). Between the trimmed V and J ends, which lost 1 base and 4 bases, there was a span of 14 bases. Per the germline V gene, CDR1 is LNHNV and CDR2 is YYDKDF (reference sequence). The CDR3 contains 16 residues. The CDR3 here is CATSRGGADLNQPQHF. The DNA of the CDR3 is TGTGCCACCAGCAGAGGTGGGGCAGACCTGAATCAGCCCCAGCATTTT.

V gene TRBV10-3 combines with J gene TRBJ2-5; D unclear. The J call could be wrong; TRBJ2-7 is a better fit for the DNA end. The CDR3 extends over 12 amino acids. Germline V lookup: CDR1 ENHRY, CDR2 SYGVKD. The CDR3 DNA reads as TGTGCCATCGGGCCAGAACCCTACGAGCAGTACTTC. Translation: CAIGPEPYEQYF.

This chain joins TRBV6-1 and TRBJ2-1; D gene unclear. This CDR3 has 14 amino acids. Trimming pared 3 bases from V and 2 bases from J, leaving 8 bases between. The germline gives CDR1 MNHNS, CDR2 SASEGT. The CDR3 region is CASSDQRPYNEQFF. The DNA for the CDR3 is TGTGCCAGCAGTGATCAACGTCCCTACAATGAGCAGTTCTTC.

The V gene is TRBV6-6, the J gene TRBJ1-5; the match to TRBD1 covers 7 bases. Per the germline V gene, CDR1 is MNHNY and CDR2 is SVGAGI (reference sequence). The ends lost 4 bases at V and 0 bases at J; junction bases unmatched: 3. The CDR3 extends over 15 amino acids. CDR3 in amino acids: CASSLGQYSNQPQHF. For the CDR3, the DNA is TGTGCCAGCAGTTTGGGACAGTATAGCAATCAGCCCCAGCATTTT.